These 9 T cell receptor beta chains share one sample of origin, sequenced in a study of T cell responses to AZD1222 COVID-19 vaccine. Some clones are missing from TCRdb's copy, which holds only in-frame ones; the method was immunoSEQ multiplex PCR. The sample has under 110,000 clones; roughly nine tenths are singletons. The sequencing used peripheral blood, collected on day 0 of AZD1222 vaccination. The source of these receptors is an adult in good health.

The V call is TRBV27, the J call TRBJ1-5; the D gene is possibly TRBD1 (5 bases). Per germline, CDR1 MNHEY and CDR2 SMNVEV (reference sequence). The CDR3 has 14 amino acids. Trimming shortened V by 6 bases and J by 3 bases, and 12 bases separated the two germline ends. CDR3 amino acids: CASRFVGTNQPQHF. The CDR3 region has the DNA TGTGCCAGCAGATTTGTAGGGACCAATCAGCCCCAGCATTTT.

J is TRBJ2-6 and V is TRBV28; maybe TRBD2 (5 bases). Looked up from germline, CDR1 is MDHEN and CDR2 is SYDVKM. Trimming shortened V by 8 bases and J by 0 bases, and 14 bases separated the two germline ends. The CDR3 runs 16 residues. The CDR3 loop reads CASLTGYDSGANVLTF. The CDR3 DNA sequence: TGTGCCAGCCTAACGGGGTACGACTCTGGGGCCAACGTCCTGACTTTC.

V and J are TRBV7-2 and TRBJ2-5; D remains unclear. The CDR3 runs to 15 residues. The ends were cut back, 5 bases at V and 4 bases at J, with 17 bases in the middle. The V gene's germline CDR1 is SGHTA and CDR2 FQGNSA. The CDR3 sequence is CASSPRAPRPETQYF. The CDR3 DNA follows: TGTGCCAGCAGCCCTAGGGCCCCGAGGCCAGAGACCCAGTACTTC.

The V call is TRBV7-8, the J call TRBJ1-2; no clear D gene. This CDR3 region has 15 residues. CDR1 is SGHVS and CDR2 is FQNEAQ in the germline V gene. Between the trimmed V and J ends, which lost 1 base and 4 bases, there was a span of 13 bases. The CDR3 here is CASSLGAGISYGYTF. As DNA, the CDR3 is TGTGCCAGCAGCTTAGGGGCGGGGATTTCCTATGGCTACACCTTC.

V and J are TRBV6-2 or TRBV6-3 and TRBJ2-3; D remains ambiguous. Deletions cut 4 bases from V and 7 bases from J, with 6 bases between. This CDR3 region has 11 residues. Germline CDR1 and CDR2: MNHEY and SVGEGT. The CDR3 DNA sequence: TGTGCCAGCAGTTTAGGGTATACGCAGTATTTT. Amino acid sequence: CASSLGYTQYF.

This clone was recorded once. This chain joins TRBV27 and TRBJ1-5, with D maybe TRBD1 (5 bases). The CDR3 loop spans 15 amino acids. The V gene lost 6 bases and the J gene lost 4 bases, with 16 bases spanning the gap. CDR1 and CDR2 from the germline V gene are MNHEY and SMNVEV (reference sequence). CDR3 bases: TGTGCCAGCAGATCTCTGGGGGGGTTTAATCAGCCCCAGCATTTT. This sequence encodes CASRSLGGFNQPQHF.

The chain is built from TRBV11-2 and TRBJ2-3; TRBD2 is a possible D gene (6 bases). This CDR3 contains 16 residues. V was trimmed by 1 base and J by 1 base, leaving 12 bases between them. Germline loops: CDR1 SGHAT, CDR2 FQNNGV. CDR3 protein: CASSLGASAGTDTQYF. Here the CDR3 DNA reads TGTGCCAGCAGCTTAGGGGCTAGCGCCGGCACAGATACGCAGTATTTT.

Here the CDR3 DNA reads TGTGCCAGCAGCTCCCGTATAAGTGGGGAAGAGACCCAGTACTTC. Residues: CASSSRISGEETQYF. The rearrangement joins TRBV7-2 to TRBJ2-5; the D is unclear. V dropped 4 bases and J dropped 3 bases, with 15 bases sitting between them. The CDR3 length is 15 residues. In germline, CDR1 is SGHTA, CDR2 FQGNSA.

The chain joins TRBV28 to TRBJ2-7, with 14 positions matching TRBD2. CDR1 MDHEN and CDR2 SYDVKM come from the germline V gene. This CDR3 comprises 15 residues. V lost 3 bases, J lost 6 bases, and 4 bases stayed unmatched. CDR3 sequence reads: CASSLGLAGAAEQYF. The CDR3 coding sequence is TGTGCCAGCAGTTTGGGACTAGCGGGAGCCGCCGAGCAGTACTTC.